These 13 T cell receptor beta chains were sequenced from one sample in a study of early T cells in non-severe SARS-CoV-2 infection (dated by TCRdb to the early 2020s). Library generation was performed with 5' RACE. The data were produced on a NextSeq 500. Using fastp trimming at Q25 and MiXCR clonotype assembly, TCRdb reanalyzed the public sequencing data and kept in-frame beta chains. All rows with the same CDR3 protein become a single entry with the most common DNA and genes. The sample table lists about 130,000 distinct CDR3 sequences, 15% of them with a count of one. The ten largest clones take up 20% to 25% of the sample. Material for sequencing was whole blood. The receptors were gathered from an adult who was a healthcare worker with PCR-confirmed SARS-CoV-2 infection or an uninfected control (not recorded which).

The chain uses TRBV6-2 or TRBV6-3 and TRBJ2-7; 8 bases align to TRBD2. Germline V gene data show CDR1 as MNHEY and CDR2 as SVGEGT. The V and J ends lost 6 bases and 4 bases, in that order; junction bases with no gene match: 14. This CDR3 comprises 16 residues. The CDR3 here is CASSPPDERGSYEQYF. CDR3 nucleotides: TGTGCCAGCAGCCCACCCGATGAGCGGGGGTCGTACGAGCAGTACTTC.

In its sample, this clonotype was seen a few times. CDR3 protein: CASRGAGGYGYTF. The DNA of the CDR3 is TGTGCCAGCAGGGGGGCAGGGGGCTATGGCTACACCTTC. The gene calls are TRBV12-3 or TRBV12-4 and TRBJ1-2; 7 bases match TRBD1. Trimming at V came to 6 bases and at J to 4 bases, leaving 5 bases not matched to a gene. This CDR3 contains 13 residues.

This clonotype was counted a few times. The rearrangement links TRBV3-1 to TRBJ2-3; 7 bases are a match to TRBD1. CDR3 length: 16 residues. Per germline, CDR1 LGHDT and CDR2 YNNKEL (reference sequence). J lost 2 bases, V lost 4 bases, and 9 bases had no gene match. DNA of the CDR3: TGTGCCAGCAGCCCTAGGGGGCTTTCGAACACAGATACGCAGTATTTT. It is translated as CASSPRGLSNTDTQYF.

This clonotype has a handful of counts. This CDR3 reads CASSSIEGGLYNEQFF. Written as DNA, the CDR3 is TGTGCCAGCAGTTCTATTGAGGGAGGACTTTACAATGAGCAGTTCTTC. The rearrangement links TRBV2 to TRBJ2-1; maybe TRBD2 (6 bases). Germline V lookup: CDR1 SNHLY, CDR2 FYNNEI. Trimming removed 5 bases at V and 4 bases at J, with 18 bases between. The CDR3 has 16 residues.

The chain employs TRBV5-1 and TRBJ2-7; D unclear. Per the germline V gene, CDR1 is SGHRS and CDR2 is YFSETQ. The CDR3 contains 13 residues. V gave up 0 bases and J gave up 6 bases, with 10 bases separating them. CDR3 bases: TGCGCCAGCAGCTTGGACCAGGCCCGCGAGCAGTACTTC. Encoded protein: CASSLDQAREQYF.

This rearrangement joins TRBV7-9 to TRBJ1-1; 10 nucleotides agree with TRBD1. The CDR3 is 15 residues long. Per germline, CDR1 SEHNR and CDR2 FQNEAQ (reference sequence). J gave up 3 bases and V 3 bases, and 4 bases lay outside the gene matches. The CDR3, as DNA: TGTGCCAGCAGCTTTCCGGGACAGGGGTACACTGAAGCTTTCTTT. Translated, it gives CASSFPGQGYTEAFF. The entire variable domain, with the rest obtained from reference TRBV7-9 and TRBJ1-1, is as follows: DTGVSQNPRHKITKRGQNVTFRCDPISEHNRLYWYRQTLGQGPEFLTYFQNEAQLEKSRLLSDRFSAERPKGSFSTLEIQRTEQGDSAMYLCASSFPGQGYTEAFFGQGTRLTVV.

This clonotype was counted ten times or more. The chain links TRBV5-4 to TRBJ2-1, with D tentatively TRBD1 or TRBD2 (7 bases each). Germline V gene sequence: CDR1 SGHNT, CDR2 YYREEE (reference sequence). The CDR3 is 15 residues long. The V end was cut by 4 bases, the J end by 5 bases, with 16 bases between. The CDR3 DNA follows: TGTGCCAGCAGCATGGGGGCAGGGGGGGACAATGAGCAGTTCTTC. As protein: CASSMGAGGDNEQFF.

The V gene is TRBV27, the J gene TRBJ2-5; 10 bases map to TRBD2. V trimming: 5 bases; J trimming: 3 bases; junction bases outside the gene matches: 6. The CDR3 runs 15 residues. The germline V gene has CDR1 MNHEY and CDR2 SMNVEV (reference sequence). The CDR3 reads CASSSGGAGEETQYF. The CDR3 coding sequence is TGTGCCAGCAGTAGCGGGGGGGCCGGGGAAGAGACCCAGTACTTC.

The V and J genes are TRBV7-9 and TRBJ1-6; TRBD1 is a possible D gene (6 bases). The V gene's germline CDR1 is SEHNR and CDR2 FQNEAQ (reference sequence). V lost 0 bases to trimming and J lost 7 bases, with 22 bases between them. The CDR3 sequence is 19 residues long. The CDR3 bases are TGTGCCAGCAGCTTAGCTCAGGGGAGTTTCTTCAATTCAAATTCACCCCTCCACTTT. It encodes CASSLAQGSFFNSNSPLHF.

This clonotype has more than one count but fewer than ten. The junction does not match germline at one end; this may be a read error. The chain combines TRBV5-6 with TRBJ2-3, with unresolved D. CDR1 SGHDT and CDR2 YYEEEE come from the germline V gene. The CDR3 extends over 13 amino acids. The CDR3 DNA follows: TGTGCCACCAGCAAGTTGCCCTCAGATACGCAGTATTTT. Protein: CATSKLPSDTQYF. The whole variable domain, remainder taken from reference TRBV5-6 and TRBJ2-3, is DAGVTQSPTHLIKTRGQQVTLRCSPKSGHDTVSWYQQALGQGPQFIFQYYEEEERQRGNFPDRFSGHQFPNYSSELNVNALLLGDSALYLCATSKLPSDTQYFGPGTRLTVL.

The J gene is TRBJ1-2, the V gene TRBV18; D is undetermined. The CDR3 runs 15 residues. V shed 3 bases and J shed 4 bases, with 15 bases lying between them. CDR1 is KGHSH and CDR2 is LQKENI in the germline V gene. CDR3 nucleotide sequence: TGTGCCAGCTCACCCCGGGGATCCCGGTCCTATGGCTACACCTTC. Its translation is CASSPRGSRSYGYTF.

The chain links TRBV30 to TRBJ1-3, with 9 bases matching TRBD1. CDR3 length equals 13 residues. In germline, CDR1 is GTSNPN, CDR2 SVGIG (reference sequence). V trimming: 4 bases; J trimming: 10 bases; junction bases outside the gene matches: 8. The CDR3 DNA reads TGTGCCTGGACCCTGGGACAGGGTTTAACCATATATTTT. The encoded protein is CAWTLGQGLTIYF.

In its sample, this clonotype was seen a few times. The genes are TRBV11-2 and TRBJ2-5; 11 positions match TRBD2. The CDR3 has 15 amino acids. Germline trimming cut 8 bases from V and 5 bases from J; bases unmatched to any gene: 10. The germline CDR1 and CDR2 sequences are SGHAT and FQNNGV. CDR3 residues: CASRLAGRRWETQYF. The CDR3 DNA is TGTGCCAGCCGACTAGCGGGGCGTAGATGGGAGACCCAGTACTTC.